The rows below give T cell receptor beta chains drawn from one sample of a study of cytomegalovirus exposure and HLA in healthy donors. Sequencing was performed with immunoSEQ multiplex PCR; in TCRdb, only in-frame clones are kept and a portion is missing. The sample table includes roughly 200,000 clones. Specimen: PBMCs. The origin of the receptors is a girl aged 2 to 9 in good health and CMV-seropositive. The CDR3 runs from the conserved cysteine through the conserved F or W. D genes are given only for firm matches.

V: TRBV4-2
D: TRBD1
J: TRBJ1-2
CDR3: CASSQERTGSYGYTF
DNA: TGTGCCAGCAGCCAGGAAAGGACAGGGTCCTATGGCTACACCTTC

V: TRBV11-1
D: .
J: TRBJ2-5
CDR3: CASSFTQRAQETQYF
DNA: TGTGCCAGCAGCTTTACCCAGCGAGCCCAAGAGACCCAGTACTTC

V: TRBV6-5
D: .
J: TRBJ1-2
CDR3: CASTPVQGNYGYTF
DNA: TGTGCCAGCACCCCCGTACAGGGTAACTATGGCTACACCTTC

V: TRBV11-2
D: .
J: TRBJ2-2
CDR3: CASRRPGGELFF
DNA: TGTGCCAGCAGGCGACCGGGCGGGGAGCTGTTTTTT

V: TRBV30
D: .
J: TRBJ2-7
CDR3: CAWRQAATYEQYF
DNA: TGTGCCTGGAGACAAGCGGCCACCTACGAGCAGTACTTC

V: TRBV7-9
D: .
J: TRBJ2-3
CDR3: CASSSITDTQYF
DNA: TGTGCCAGCAGTTCAATCACAGATACGCAGTATTTT

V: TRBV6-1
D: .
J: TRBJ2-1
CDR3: CASSLGRGNYNEQFF
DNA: TGTGCCAGCTCCCTGGGAAGGGGGAACTACAATGAGCAGTTCTTC

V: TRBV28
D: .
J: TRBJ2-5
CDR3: CASTGSRLQETQYF
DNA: TGTGCCAGCACAGGTAGCAGACTACAAGAGACCCAGTACTTC

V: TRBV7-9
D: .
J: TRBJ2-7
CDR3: CASSLVGRDEQYF
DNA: TGTGCCAGCAGCTTAGTGGGCAGGGACGAGCAGTACTTC

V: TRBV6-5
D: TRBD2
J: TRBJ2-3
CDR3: CASRTDVSTSNTQYF
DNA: TGTGCCAGCAGGACGGACGTCTCGACTAGCAATACGCAGTATTTT

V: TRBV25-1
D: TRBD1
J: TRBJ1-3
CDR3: CASSPDRGPGNTIYF
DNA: TGTGCCAGCAGCCCCGACAGGGGCCCCGGAAACACCATATATTTT

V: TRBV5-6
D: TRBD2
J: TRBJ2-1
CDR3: CASSFWGDAGLAENEQFF
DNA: TGTGCCAGCAGCTTCTGGGGGGACGCGGGACTAGCCGAAAATGAGCAGTTCTTC

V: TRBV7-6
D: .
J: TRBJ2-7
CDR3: CASSETSDEQYF
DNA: TGTGCCAGCAGCGAAACTAGTGACGAGCAGTACTTC

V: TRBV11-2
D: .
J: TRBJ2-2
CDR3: CASSLAGRCADSGELFF
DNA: TGTGCCAGCAGCTTGGCAGGTAGGTGTGCGGACTCCGGGGAGCTGTTTTTT

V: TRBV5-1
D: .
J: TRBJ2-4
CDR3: CASSFQGTLEVNIQYF
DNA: TGCGCCAGCAGCTTTCAGGGGACGTTAGAGGTAAACATTCAGTACTTC

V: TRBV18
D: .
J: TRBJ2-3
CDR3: CASSPNAQGRPDTQYF
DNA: TGTGCCAGCTCACCAAACGCTCAGGGAAGGCCAGATACGCAGTACTTT

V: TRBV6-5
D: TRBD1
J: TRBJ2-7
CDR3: CASRDTYRGSYEQYF
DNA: TGTGCCAGCAGGGATACATACAGGGGGTCCTACGAGCAGTACTTC

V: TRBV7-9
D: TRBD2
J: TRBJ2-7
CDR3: CASSFRTSGKGYEQYF
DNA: TGTGCCAGCAGCTTCCGGACTAGCGGGAAAGGCTACGAGCAGTACTTC

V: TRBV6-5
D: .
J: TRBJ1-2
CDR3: CASSWGGSSNYGYTF
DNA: TGTGCCAGCAGTTGGGGAGGTAGTTCTAACTATGGCTACACCTTC

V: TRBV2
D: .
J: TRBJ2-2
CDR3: CASLNPTATGELFF
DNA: TGTGCCAGCCTCAACCCGACAGCAACCGGGGAGCTGTTTTTT

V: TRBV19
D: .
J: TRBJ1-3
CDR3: CASSIGGSGNTIYF
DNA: TGTGCCAGTAGTATCGGGGGCTCTGGAAACACCATATATTTT

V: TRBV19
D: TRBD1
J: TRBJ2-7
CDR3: CASKPGTASYEQYF
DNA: TGTGCCAGTAAACCTGGGACAGCCTCCTACGAGCAGTACTTC

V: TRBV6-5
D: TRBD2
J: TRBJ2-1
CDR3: CASSYRHGLVNEQFF
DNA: TGTGCCAGCAGTTACCGACACGGACTAGTCAATGAGCAGTTCTTC

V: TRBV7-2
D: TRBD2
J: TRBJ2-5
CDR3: CASSLAPSNAASGRDDQETQYF
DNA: TGTGCCAGCAGCTTAGCACCAAGCAACGCGGCTAGCGGGAGGGACGACCAAGAGACCCAGTACTTC

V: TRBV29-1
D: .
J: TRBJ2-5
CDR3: CSVWQWRRNQETQYF
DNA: TGCAGCGTTTGGCAGTGGCGGAGGAACCAAGAGACCCAGTACTTC

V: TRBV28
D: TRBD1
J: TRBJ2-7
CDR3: CASRPGTANYEQYF
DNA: TGTGCCAGCAGGCCCGGGACAGCGAACTACGAGCAGTACTTC

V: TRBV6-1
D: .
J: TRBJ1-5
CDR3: CASSVGQVSNQPQHF
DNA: TGTGCCAGCAGTGTTGGGCAGGTGAGCAATCAGCCCCAGCATTTT

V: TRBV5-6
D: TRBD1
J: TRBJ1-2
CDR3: CASSSQTGGGYTF
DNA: TGTGCCAGCAGCTCCCAGACAGGGGGAGGCTACACCTTC

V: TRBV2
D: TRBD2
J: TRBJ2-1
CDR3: CASRDKRASGSYEQFF
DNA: TGTGCCAGCAGGGACAAAAGGGCTAGCGGGAGCTATGAGCAGTTCTTC

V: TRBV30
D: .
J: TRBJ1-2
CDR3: CAWVETAGFYGYTF
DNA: TGTGCCTGGGTGGAGACTGCGGGCTTCTATGGCTACACCTTC

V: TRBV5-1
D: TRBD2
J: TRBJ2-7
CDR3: CASSGPSGSNSKEQYF
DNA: TGCGCCAGCAGCGGTCCTAGCGGGAGCAATTCGAAAGAGCAGTACTTC

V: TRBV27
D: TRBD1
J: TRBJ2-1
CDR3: CASSFGDSVDEQFF
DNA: TGTGCCAGCAGTTTTGGGGACAGTGTGGATGAGCAGTTCTTC

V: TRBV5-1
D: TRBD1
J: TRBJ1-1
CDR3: CASSSLTGENTEAFF
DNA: TGCGCCAGCAGTTCGCTGACAGGGGAGAACACTGAAGCTTTCTTT